This T cell receptor (beta chain) stems from a study of Ad26.COV2.S vaccination and SARS-CoV-2 variants. Overall study context: Once, or twice with 56 days between doses, Ad26.COV2.S was given intramuscularly.

Turning to this clone: Its antigen is as yet unknown.

Study-wide results and caveats: The TCR-based breadth and depth measures might underestimate overall T cell responses. It was found that vaccine and placebo recipients had similar non-spike TCR breadth.

Treatment specified: roughly 20 received Ad26.COV2.S at low or high dose, single or two shots; five or six received placebo; per-sample allocation not given. Specimens were obtained on day 63 following the first vaccine or placebo injection. Donation came from an adult in Boston who was aged 18-55 years. Clones were sequenced by immunoSEQ multiplex PCR, and TCRdb holds only the in-frame ones, with some missing. The table shows 400,000 to 450,000 clones, with 80% to 95% occurring only once. V dropped 0 bases and J dropped 2 bases, with 26 bases sitting between them. This CDR3 is built from 20 residues. CDR1 is MNHEY and CDR2 is SVGEGT in the germline V gene.

The V and J genes are TRBV6-2 or TRBV6-3 and TRBJ2-7; D is undetermined. The receptor comes from a person aged 18-65 years who received the Ad26.COV2.S COVID-19 vaccine or a placebo. The input for sequencing was peripheral blood, taken in a trial of Ad26.COV2.S vaccine versus placebo. CDR3 bases: TGTGCCAGCAGTTACTCGAGAGTTGGCAGGCACCCCCCTGGAACCTACGAGCAGTACTTC. This sequence encodes CASSYSRVGRHPPGTYEQYF.